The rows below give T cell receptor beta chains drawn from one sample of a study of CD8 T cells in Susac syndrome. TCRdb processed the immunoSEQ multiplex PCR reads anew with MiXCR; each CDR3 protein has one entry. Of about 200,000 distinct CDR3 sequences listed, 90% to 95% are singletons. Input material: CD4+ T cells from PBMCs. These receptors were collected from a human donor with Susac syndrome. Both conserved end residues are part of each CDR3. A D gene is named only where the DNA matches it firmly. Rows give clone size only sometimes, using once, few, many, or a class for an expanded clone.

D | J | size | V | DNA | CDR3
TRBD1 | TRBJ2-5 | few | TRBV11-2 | TGTGCCAGCAGCCGACAGGGGGGCCAAGAGACCCAGTACTTC | CASSRQGGQETQYF
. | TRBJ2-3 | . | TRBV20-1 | TGCAGTGCTAGAGATATCCGGGAGAATTCTGATACGCAGTATTTT | CSARDIRENSDTQYF
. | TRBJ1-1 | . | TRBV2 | TGTGCCAGCACTAGGATGCAACGGATGAACACTGAAGCTTTCTTT | CASTRMQRMNTEAFF
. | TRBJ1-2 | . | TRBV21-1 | TGTGCCAGCAGCAAAGAAGACTATGGCTACACCTTC | CASSKEDYGYTF
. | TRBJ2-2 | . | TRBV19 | TGTGCCAGTAGTATCCGCCGTCAAGAGTTAACCGGGGAGCTGTTTTTT | CASSIRRQELTGELFF
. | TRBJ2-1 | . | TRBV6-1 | TGTGCCAGCAGTGCGGCAGGGGATGAGCAGTTCTTC | CASSAAGDEQFF
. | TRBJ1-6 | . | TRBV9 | TGTGCCAGCAGCGTAGGGGGCAGCCATCTTAATAATTCACCCCTCCACTTT | CASSVGGSHLNNSPLHF
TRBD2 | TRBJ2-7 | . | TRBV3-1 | TGTGCCAGCAGTGGAGCGGGAGCTAGCTACGAGCAGTACTTC | CASSGAGASYEQYF
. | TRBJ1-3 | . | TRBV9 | TGTGCCAGCAGCGTAGAGGCAGTAAGAGGAAACACCATATATTTT | CASSVEAVRGNTIYF
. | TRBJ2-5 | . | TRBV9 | TGTGCCAGCAGCGTAGGTGGCAGTTCCCAAGAGACCCAGTACTTC | CASSVGGSSQETQYF
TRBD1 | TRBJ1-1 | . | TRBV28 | TGTGCCAGCAACCGGGACAGAGGCACTGAAGCTTTCTTT | CASNRDRGTEAFF
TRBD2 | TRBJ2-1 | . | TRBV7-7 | TGTGCTAGCAGCCAGGGACTAGCGGGGACCAATGAGCAGTTCTTC | CASSQGLAGTNEQFF
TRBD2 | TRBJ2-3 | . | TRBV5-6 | TGTGCCAGCCATAGCGGGGGAGGTTTGGATACGCAGTATTTT | CASHSGGGLDTQYF
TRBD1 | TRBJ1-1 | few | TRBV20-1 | TGCAGTGCTAGAGATGGACAGGGAAGAACTGAAGCTTTCTTT | CSARDGQGRTEAFF
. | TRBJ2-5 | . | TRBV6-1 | TGTGCTAGCACAAAACAAGAGACCCAGTACTTC | CASTKQETQYF
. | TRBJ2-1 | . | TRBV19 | TGTGCCAGTAGTATAGTAACGAAGGATGAGCAGTTCTTC | CASSIVTKDEQFF
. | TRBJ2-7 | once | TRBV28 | TGTGCCAGCTCAGAAACCGGGAAGGGGGATTCTTACGAGCAGTACTTC | CASSETGKGDSYEQYF
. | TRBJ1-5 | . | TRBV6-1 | TGTGCCAGCAGTGCGGTAGCTAGCAATCAGCCCCAGCATTTT | CASSAVASNQPQHF
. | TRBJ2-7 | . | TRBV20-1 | TGCAGTGCTAGGGGGGACACCTACGAGCAGTACTTC | CSARGDTYEQYF
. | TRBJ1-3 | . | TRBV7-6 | TGTGCCAGCAGCTTGATGAACTCTGGAAACACCATATATTTT | CASSLMNSGNTIYF
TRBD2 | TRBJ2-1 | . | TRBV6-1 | TGTGCCAGCACGTCATGGGGACTAGCGGGTGGGGATGAGCAGTTCTTC | CASTSWGLAGGDEQFF
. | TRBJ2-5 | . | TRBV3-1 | TGTGCCAGCAGCCTTGAGCTCGGGACAAAACACCAAGAGACCCAGTACTTC | CASSLELGTKHQETQYF
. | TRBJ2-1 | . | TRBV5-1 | TGCGCCAGCAGCTTGTTATTCGATGAGCAGTTCTTC | CASSLLFDEQFF
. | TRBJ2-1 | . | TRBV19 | TGTGCCAGTAGTTCGTTGGCTCACCTGGGTGAGCAGTTCTTC | CASSSLAHLGEQFF
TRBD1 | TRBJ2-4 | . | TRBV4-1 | TGCGCCAGCAGCCAGATAACTGCGGGACAGGAAAGTCAGTACTTC | CASSQITAGQESQYF
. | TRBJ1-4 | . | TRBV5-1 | TGCGCCAGCAGCTCGGGGACTCAACGGGAAAAACTGTTTTTT | CASSSGTQREKLFF
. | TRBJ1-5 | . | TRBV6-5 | TGTGCCAGCAGCAACAGTGGCGATCAGCCCCAGCATTTT | CASSNSGDQPQHF
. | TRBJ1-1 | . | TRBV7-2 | TGTGCCAGCAGCTTCGGACAGATGAACACTGAAGCTTTCTTT | CASSFGQMNTEAFF
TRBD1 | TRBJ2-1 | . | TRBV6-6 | TGTGCCAGCAGTCATGGACAGGGTTCAGTGCAGTTCTTC | CASSHGQGSVQFF
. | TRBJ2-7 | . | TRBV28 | TGTGCCAGCAGTTCTAGTCCTGGTACCTACGAGCAGTACTTC | CASSSSPGTYEQYF
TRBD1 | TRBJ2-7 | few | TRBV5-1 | TGCGCCAGCAGCTCGGGACAGGGACGCGCCTACGAGCAGTACTTC | CASSSGQGRAYEQYF
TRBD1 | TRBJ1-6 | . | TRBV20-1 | TGCAGTGCTAGACGGACTATTCCGGGACAGGGGTTATCACCCCTCCACTTT | CSARRTIPGQGLSPLHF
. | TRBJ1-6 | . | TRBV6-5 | TGTGCCAGCAGTTACGAGTCGGTCGGGAGGGAATCACCCCTCCACTTT | CASSYESVGRESPLHF
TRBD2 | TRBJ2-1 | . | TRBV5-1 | TGCGCCAGCAGCTTAAGCGGGAAACGGGGGTACAATGAGCAGTTCTTC | CASSLSGKRGYNEQFF
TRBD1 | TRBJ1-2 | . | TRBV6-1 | TGTGCCAGCAGTGTATTATTTGGGACAGGGGACTATGGCTACACCTTC | CASSVLFGTGDYGYTF
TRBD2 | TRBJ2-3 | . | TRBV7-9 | TGTGCCAGCAGCCGTTCGACTAGCGGCCACACAGATACGCAGTATTTT | CASSRSTSGHTDTQYF
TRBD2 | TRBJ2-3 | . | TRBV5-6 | TGTGCCAGCATCTCAAGCCTAGCGGGAGGCCGTCCAGATACGCAGTATTTT | CASISSLAGGRPDTQYF
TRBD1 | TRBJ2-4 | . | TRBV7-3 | TGTGCCAGCAGCTCCTCCGGGACAGGGGGGAACATTCAGTACTTC | CASSSSGTGGNIQYF